This TCR beta chain was observed in a study of T cell changes during pregnancy in multiple sclerosis. Sequenced by immunoSEQ multiplex PCR; TCRdb stores in-frame clones only, minus some. Found here are around 50,000 clones, around 90% of them singletons; the top ten hold about 0.5%. The CDR3 is 17 amino acids. CDR1 SGHNT and CDR2 YENEEA come from the germline V gene. With 0 bases clipped from V and 6 bases from J, the junction kept 7 bases outside the gene matches. This receptor was taken from a female donor with multiple sclerosis, enrolled in a pregnancy study. Here the sequenced sample was CD4+ T cells from peripheral blood mononuclear cells, taken in the third trimester of pregnancy. This chain joins TRBV11-3 and TRBJ2-1; TRBD2 matches at 11 bases. The CDR3 DNA follows: TGTGCCAGCAGCTTAGATCGGGTAGCGGGGGGGTTCAATGAGCAGTTCTTC. This gives the protein CASSLDRVAGGFNEQFF.